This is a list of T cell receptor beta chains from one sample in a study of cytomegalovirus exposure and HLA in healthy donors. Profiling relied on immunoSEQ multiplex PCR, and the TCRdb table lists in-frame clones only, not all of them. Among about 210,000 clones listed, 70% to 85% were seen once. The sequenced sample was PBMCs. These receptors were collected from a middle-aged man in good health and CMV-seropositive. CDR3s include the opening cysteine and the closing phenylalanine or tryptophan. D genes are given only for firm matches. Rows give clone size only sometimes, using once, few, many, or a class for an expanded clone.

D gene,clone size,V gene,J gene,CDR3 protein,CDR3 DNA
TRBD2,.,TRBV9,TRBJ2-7,CASSAPGGSYEQYF,TGTGCCAGCAGCGCTCCGGGAGGCTCCTACGAGCAGTACTTC
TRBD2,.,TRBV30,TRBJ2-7,CAWSVWGGSSYEQYF,TGTGCCTGGAGTGTATGGGGGGGAAGCTCCTACGAGCAGTACTTC
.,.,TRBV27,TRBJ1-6,CASMGPGRTGTRGYNSPLHF,TGTGCCAGCATGGGCCCCGGTCGTACAGGGACGAGGGGGTATAATTCACCCCTCCACTTT
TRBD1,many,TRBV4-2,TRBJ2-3,CASSQDLGQGADTQYF,TGTGCCAGCAGCCAAGATCTTGGTCAGGGGGCAGATACGCAGTATTTT
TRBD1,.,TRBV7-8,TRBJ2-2,CASTQPGTATGELFF,TGTGCCAGCACACAGCCCGGGACAGCAACCGGGGAGCTGTTTTTT
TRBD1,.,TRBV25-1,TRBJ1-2,CASSEGDSPPGGYTF,TGTGCCAGCAGTGAGGGGGACAGTCCGCCGGGGGGCTACACCTTC
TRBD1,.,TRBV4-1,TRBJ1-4,CASSQKWGQGSVGNEKLFF,TGCGCCAGCAGCCAGAAATGGGGACAGGGATCTGTAGGTAATGAAAAACTGTTTTTT
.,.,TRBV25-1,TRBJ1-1,CASSEGGGVGEAFF,TGTGCCAGCAGTGAAGGTGGAGGCGTGGGTGAAGCTTTCTTT
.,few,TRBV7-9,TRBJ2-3,CASSLQGISTDTQYF,TGTGCCAGCAGCTTACAGGGGATAAGCACAGATACGCAGTATTTT
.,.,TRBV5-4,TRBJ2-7,CASSLWTAPYEQYF,TGTGCCAGCAGCCTCTGGACAGCTCCCTACGAGCAGTACTTC
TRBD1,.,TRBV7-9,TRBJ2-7,CASSAGQATYEQYF,TGTGCCAGCAGCGCGGGACAGGCGACCTACGAGCAGTACTTC
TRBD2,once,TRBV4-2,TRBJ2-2,CASSQEGASGTTGELFF,TGTGCCAGCAGCCAAGAAGGAGCTAGCGGGACCACCGGGGAGCTGTTTTTT
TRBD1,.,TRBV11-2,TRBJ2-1,CASSSLDRSSYNEQFF,TGTGCCAGCAGCTCCCTGGACAGGAGCTCCTACAATGAGCAGTTCTTC
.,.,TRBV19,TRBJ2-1,CASSTLSEGAEEQFF,TGTGCCAGTAGTACCCTCTCTGAGGGAGCGGAGGAGCAGTTCTTC
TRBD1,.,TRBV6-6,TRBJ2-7,CASSYEGASSYEQYF,TGTGCCAGCAGTTACGAGGGGGCGAGCTCCTACGAGCAGTACTTC
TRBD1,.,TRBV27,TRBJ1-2,CASSNRQGPKQGYTF,TGTGCCAGCAGTAACCGACAGGGGCCCAAACAGGGCTACACCTTC
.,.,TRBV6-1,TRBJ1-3,CASGRRGVAGNTIYF,TGTGCCAGCGGACGTCGGGGGGTGGCTGGAAACACCATATATTTT
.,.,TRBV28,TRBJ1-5,CASSSPEGFMNQPQHF,TGTGCCAGCAGTTCCCCCGAGGGCTTCATGAATCAGCCCCAGCATTTT
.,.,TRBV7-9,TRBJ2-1,CASSPGQSGNNEQFF,TGTGCCAGCAGCCCCGGGCAGTCGGGAAACAATGAGCAGTTCTTC
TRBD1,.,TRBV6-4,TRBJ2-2,CASRPGQGNTGELFF,TGTGCCAGCAGACCGGGACAGGGGAACACCGGGGAGCTGTTTTTT
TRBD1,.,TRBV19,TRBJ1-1,CASSPENRGMNTEAFF,TGTGCCAGTAGTCCCGAAAACAGGGGGATGAACACTGAAGCTTTCTTT